This T cell receptor (beta chain) was found in a study of T-cell reconstitution after alpha-beta-depleted transplantation in children. Unique molecular identifiers featured in how the TCRbeta library was prepared. TCRdb reanalysed the PCR reads using MiXCR and keeps one entry per CDR3 protein. The sample has about 600,000 distinct CDR3 sequences, under 30% seen once. CDR3 length: 17 amino acids. Germline CDR1 is ENHRY and CDR2 is SYGVKD. Note on this clonotype: The antigen is undetermined. The junction does not match germline at one end; this may be a read error.

Overall study results and limits: Newly made T cells mostly supplied T-cell counts and diversity one year after transplant. As was reported, about two months after transplant, alpha-beta T cells came from several hundred expanded graft clones. There were some patients whose high TCRbeta diversity at day 60 came from surviving recipient T cells and thymic progenitors.

The rearrangement joins TRBV10-3 to TRBJ2-1, with 8 bases that match TRBD1. The sample consisted of PBMCs, mostly from graft donor cells, taken 360 days after TCRalphabeta/CD19-depleted stem cell transplant. The receptor was isolated from a boy less than two years old who had a stem cell transplant for acute myeloid leukemia, so the T cells may come from the graft donor. CDR3 nucleotides: TGTGCCATCAGTGAAGGCAGGGGGCCTATCTTAGGCTATGAGCAGCTCTTC. Translating it yields CAISEGRGPILGYEQLF.